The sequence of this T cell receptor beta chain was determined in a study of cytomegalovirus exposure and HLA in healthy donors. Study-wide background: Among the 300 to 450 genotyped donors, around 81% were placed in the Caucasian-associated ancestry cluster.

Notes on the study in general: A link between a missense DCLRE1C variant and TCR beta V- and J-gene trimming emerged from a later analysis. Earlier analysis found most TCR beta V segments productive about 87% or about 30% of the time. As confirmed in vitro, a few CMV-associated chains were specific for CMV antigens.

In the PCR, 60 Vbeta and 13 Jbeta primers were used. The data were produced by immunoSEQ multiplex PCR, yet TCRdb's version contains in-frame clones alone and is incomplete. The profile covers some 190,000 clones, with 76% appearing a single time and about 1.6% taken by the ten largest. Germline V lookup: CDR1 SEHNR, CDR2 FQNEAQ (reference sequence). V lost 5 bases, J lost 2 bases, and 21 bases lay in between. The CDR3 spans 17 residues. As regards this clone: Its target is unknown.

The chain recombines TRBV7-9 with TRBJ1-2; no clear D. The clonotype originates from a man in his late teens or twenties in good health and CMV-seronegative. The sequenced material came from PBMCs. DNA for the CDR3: TGTGCCAGCAGCCACGACGTTAGACAAACCCAGAACTATGGCTACACCTTC. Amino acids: CASSHDVRQTQNYGYTF.